This T cell receptor beta chain was observed in a study of T cell repertoires in cytomegalovirus infection. Turning to the study itself: Through public TCR beta signatures, both CMV infection and matching HLA type were indicated.

The germline CDR1 and CDR2 sequences are SEHNR and FQNEAQ (reference sequence). The CDR3 consists of 15 residues. V was trimmed by 4 bases and J by 2 bases, leaving 15 bases between them. This clonotype was observed a few times. Its antigen is not identified. Study-wide points: Ex vivo responses were dominated by HLA-C-restricted CMV-specific TCR beta clonotypes.

TCRdb re-derived calls from the reads in MiXCR, one entry per CDR3 protein. Here the sample spans approximately 750,000 distinct CDR3 sequences, roughly a third being singletons. The chain combines TRBV7-9 with TRBJ2-7, with D tentatively TRBD1 (5 bases). The source is a human donor in good health (CMV status not recorded). Some clones in this sample may be carry-over from other donors' samples. Sequencing was carried out using PBMCs. The chain's CDR3 is CASSSDAMGPYEQYF. Written as DNA, the CDR3 is TGTGCCAGCAGCTCGGACGCTATGGGGCCCTACGAGCAGTACTTC.